Sequencing of this TCR beta chain was carried out in a study of beta chain features in type 1 diabetes. General study points: Shorter TCRB CDR3s, moderately but significantly so, marked every one of the four CD4+ subsets in Type 1 diabetes patients. VDJ junctions from patients with type 1 diabetes contained fewer insertions and more deletions.

The single heparinised draw taken from each donor contained around 100 mL of blood on average. CD4+ naive, central memory, regulatory and stem cell-like memory cells were sorted via CD45RO/CCR7/CD25/CD127/CD95/CD27. Sequencing targeted expressed TCRB transcripts, as all isolated RNA had been reverse transcribed. TCRdb's table, derived via immunoSEQ multiplex PCR, lists solely in-frame clones and lacks some. The table has about 150,000 clones, 10% seen once; the top ten hold more than 0.45%. With 4 bases removed from V and 5 bases from J, the gap between germline ends came to 13 bases. The CDR3 totals 13 residues. CDR1 SQVTM and CDR2 ANQGSEA come from the germline V gene. This clone appeared a few times. What it recognizes is unknown.

The chain combines TRBV29-1 with TRBJ2-3; D perhaps matches TRBD1 (5 bases). The specimen sequenced was central memory CD4+ T cells from blood. The receptor was isolated from a man aged 25-45 years with type 1 diabetes. CDR3 residues: CSVARPQGDTQYF. In DNA, the CDR3 is TGCAGCGTTGCGAGACCGCAGGGAGATACGCAGTATTTT.